The rows below give T cell receptor beta chains drawn from one sample of a study of beta chain features in type 1 diabetes. The method was immunoSEQ multiplex PCR; TCRdb's version includes in-frame clones alone and lacks a portion of them. The sample holds 50,000 to 65,000 clones; roughly two fifths are singletons and the top ten take more than 1.4%. The sample taken for sequencing was Tregs from blood. The receptor source for this set is a man aged 25-40 years with type 1 diabetes. Both conserved end residues are part of each CDR3. The D gene is left open where the match is weak. Size is omitted from some rows. Given values are once, few, many or a class for expanded clones.

j_gene: TRBJ1-3
v_gene: TRBV4-2
d_gene: NA
abundance: NA
CDR3nt: TGTGCCAGCAGCCAAGGCCAAAGGAGCTCTGGAAACACCATATATTTT
CDR3aa: CASSQGQRSSGNTIYF

j_gene: TRBJ2-7
v_gene: TRBV5-1
d_gene: TRBD1
abundance: few
CDR3nt: TGCGCCAGCAGCCACGACAGGGGGGGTGAGCAGTACTTC
CDR3aa: CASSHDRGGEQYF

j_gene: TRBJ2-3
v_gene: TRBV4-2
d_gene: TRBD1
abundance: few
CDR3nt: TGTGCCAGCAGCCAAGGTTCCGGGGACAGGGGAGGAGATACGCAGTATTTT
CDR3aa: CASSQGSGDRGGDTQYF

j_gene: TRBJ1-5
v_gene: TRBV10-3
d_gene: NA
abundance: NA
CDR3nt: TGTGCCATCACCAACGGGGAGAATCAGCCCCAGCATTTT
CDR3aa: CAITNGENQPQHF

j_gene: TRBJ1-2
v_gene: TRBV18
d_gene: NA
abundance: NA
CDR3nt: TGTGCCAGCTCACCGAGTAGGGGATCGGACTATGGCTACACCTTC
CDR3aa: CASSPSRGSDYGYTF

j_gene: TRBJ1-1
v_gene: TRBV6-5
d_gene: NA
abundance: NA
CDR3nt: TGTGCCAGCAGTTACCAGACAGGCCGAACCACTGAAGCTTTCTTT
CDR3aa: CASSYQTGRTTEAFF

j_gene: TRBJ2-1
v_gene: TRBV19
d_gene: TRBD2
abundance: NA
CDR3nt: TGTGCCAGCGCTGTAGTAGCGGGAGGTGAGCAGTTCTTC
CDR3aa: CASAVVAGGEQFF

j_gene: TRBJ2-6
v_gene: TRBV7-3
d_gene: NA
abundance: NA
CDR3nt: TGTGCCAGCAGCTTAACTACCGGAGGGTCTGGGGCCAACGTCCTGACTTTC
CDR3aa: CASSLTTGGSGANVLTF

j_gene: TRBJ2-3
v_gene: TRBV19
d_gene: TRBD2
abundance: NA
CDR3nt: TGTGCCGCCGCGACATTGGGAGCGGGAGTAACAGATACGCAGTATTTT
CDR3aa: CAAATLGAGVTDTQYF

j_gene: TRBJ2-5
v_gene: TRBV5-1
d_gene: NA
abundance: NA
CDR3nt: TGCGCCAGCAGCTTGAATAATCCCAGCGTAGGTGAGACCCAGTACTTC
CDR3aa: CASSLNNPSVGETQYF

j_gene: TRBJ2-5
v_gene: TRBV7-6
d_gene: TRBD2
abundance: NA
CDR3nt: TGTGCCAGCAGCCCTAGAGGGACTAGCGGGAGCGATACGCAGTACTTC
CDR3aa: CASSPRGTSGSDTQYF

j_gene: TRBJ1-1
v_gene: TRBV18
d_gene: NA
abundance: NA
CDR3nt: TGTGCCAGCTCTCCAGACATTTACACTGAAGCTTTCTTT
CDR3aa: CASSPDIYTEAFF

j_gene: TRBJ2-1
v_gene: TRBV5-1
d_gene: NA
abundance: once
CDR3nt: TGCGCCAGCTCGGGAACATTCAATGAGCAGTTCTTC
CDR3aa: CASSGTFNEQFF

j_gene: TRBJ2-2
v_gene: TRBV4-1
d_gene: TRBD2
abundance: NA
CDR3nt: TGCGCCAGCAGCGATAGCGGGAGGTCGGCCGGGGAGCTGTTTTTT
CDR3aa: CASSDSGRSAGELFF

j_gene: TRBJ2-7
v_gene: TRBV28
d_gene: TRBD1
abundance: NA
CDR3nt: TGTGCCAGCAGTATCTCCGGGACAGGGGGCTTAAGCGGGCAGTACTTC
CDR3aa: CASSISGTGGLSGQYF

j_gene: TRBJ2-3
v_gene: TRBV6-1
d_gene: NA
abundance: NA
CDR3nt: TGTGCCAGCAGTGCCAGGGTTTCCGGTTCGCAGTATTTT
CDR3aa: CASSARVSGSQYF

j_gene: TRBJ2-3
v_gene: TRBV6-5
d_gene: NA
abundance: NA
CDR3nt: TGTGCCAGCAGTCCACCCTCAGGAGGGACAGATACGCAGTATTTT
CDR3aa: CASSPPSGGTDTQYF

j_gene: TRBJ2-2
v_gene: TRBV7-9
d_gene: TRBD2
abundance: few
CDR3nt: TGTGCCAGCAGCCCCGGGGCGGCGGGAGTGGTCACCGGGGAGCTGTTTTTT
CDR3aa: CASSPGAAGVVTGELFF

j_gene: TRBJ2-7
v_gene: TRBV18
d_gene: TRBD2
abundance: NA
CDR3nt: TGTGCCAGCTCACCCCCGGGGGGAACAACCTACGAGCAGTACTTC
CDR3aa: CASSPPGGTTYEQYF

j_gene: TRBJ2-3
v_gene: TRBV2
d_gene: NA
abundance: few
CDR3nt: TGTGCCAGCACCAAGGGGTACTCCACAGATACGCAGTATTTT
CDR3aa: CASTKGYSTDTQYF

j_gene: TRBJ2-7
v_gene: TRBV30
d_gene: NA
abundance: few
CDR3nt: TGTGCCTGGAAGGGGAAAGCCTCCTACGAGCAGTACTTC
CDR3aa: CAWKGKASYEQYF

j_gene: TRBJ2-1
v_gene: TRBV7-7
d_gene: TRBD1
abundance: few
CDR3nt: TGTGCCAGCAGCTCGGGACAGTTAAATGAGCAGTTCTTC
CDR3aa: CASSSGQLNEQFF

j_gene: TRBJ2-1
v_gene: TRBV5-1
d_gene: TRBD2
abundance: once
CDR3nt: TGCGCCAGCAGCTTGGCTCTAGCGGACCTATCCTACAATGAGCAGTTCTTC
CDR3aa: CASSLALADLSYNEQFF

j_gene: TRBJ2-1
v_gene: TRBV5-1
d_gene: TRBD2
abundance: few
CDR3nt: TGCGCCAGCAGGGGGACTAGCGCCTACAATGAGCAGTTCTTC
CDR3aa: CASRGTSAYNEQFF

j_gene: TRBJ2-5
v_gene: TRBV7-2
d_gene: TRBD2
abundance: NA
CDR3nt: TGTGCCAGCAGCTCTGGACTAGCGGGAGGGAGGGAGACCCAGTACTTC
CDR3aa: CASSSGLAGGRETQYF

j_gene: TRBJ2-2
v_gene: TRBV29-1
d_gene: NA
abundance: few
CDR3nt: TGCAGCGTTGAGGGTTGGGACTCCCCGAACACCGGGGAGCTGTTTTTT
CDR3aa: CSVEGWDSPNTGELFF

j_gene: TRBJ1-2
v_gene: TRBV7-3
d_gene: TRBD1
abundance: few
CDR3nt: TGTGCCAGCAGCGCGGGACAGAACTATGGCTACACCTTC
CDR3aa: CASSAGQNYGYTF

j_gene: TRBJ2-1
v_gene: TRBV11-2
d_gene: NA
abundance: few
CDR3nt: TGTGCCAGCAGCGCCCGATCCCGAGCGAGTAGCTCGGTCTTC
CDR3aa: CASSARSRASSSVF

j_gene: TRBJ1-2
v_gene: TRBV19
d_gene: NA
abundance: NA
CDR3nt: TGTGCCAGTAGTATATGGGGGCGTGAAGATGGCTACACCTTC
CDR3aa: CASSIWGREDGYTF

j_gene: TRBJ2-7
v_gene: TRBV5-6
d_gene: TRBD2
abundance: once
CDR3nt: TGTGCCAGCAGCAATCCCGGGACTAGTGCCGAGCAGTACTTC
CDR3aa: CASSNPGTSAEQYF

j_gene: TRBJ1-1
v_gene: TRBV18
d_gene: TRBD1
abundance: NA
CDR3nt: TGTGCCAGCTCAGCCCCCGACAGGGCCCGGGCTTTCTTT
CDR3aa: CASSAPDRARAFF

j_gene: TRBJ2-1
v_gene: TRBV19
d_gene: TRBD2
abundance: NA
CDR3nt: TGTGCCAGTTCGCGGTCTAGCGGGAGGATCGGCCTCAATGAGCAGTTCTTC
CDR3aa: CASSRSSGRIGLNEQFF

j_gene: TRBJ2-1
v_gene: TRBV7-2
d_gene: TRBD2
abundance: NA
CDR3nt: TGTGCCAGCAGCCCAAGGACTAGCCGGGAACCCGGGAATGAGCAGTTCTTC
CDR3aa: CASSPRTSREPGNEQFF

j_gene: TRBJ2-3
v_gene: TRBV6-1
d_gene: TRBD2
abundance: NA
CDR3nt: TGTGCCAGCAAACGACTAGCGGGAGGCACAGATACGCAGTATTTT
CDR3aa: CASKRLAGGTDTQYF

j_gene: TRBJ2-1
v_gene: TRBV28
d_gene: TRBD2
abundance: NA
CDR3nt: TGTGCCAGCAGTTTATACGCCGGGACTAGCTCTAAGTTCTTC
CDR3aa: CASSLYAGTSSKFF

j_gene: TRBJ1-2
v_gene: TRBV4-3
d_gene: TRBD1
abundance: NA
CDR3nt: TGCGCCAGCAGCCAGGACAGGGGGAGAGGCTACACCTTC
CDR3aa: CASSQDRGRGYTF

j_gene: TRBJ2-1
v_gene: TRBV2
d_gene: NA
abundance: NA
CDR3nt: TGTGCCAGCAGTGTGGGTACAGGCTATTTCGCGCAGTTCTTC
CDR3aa: CASSVGTGYFAQFF

j_gene: TRBJ2-3
v_gene: TRBV5-8
d_gene: NA
abundance: NA
CDR3nt: TGTGCCAGCAGCTTGAAGGGCGGGCCGACAGATACGCAGTATTTT
CDR3aa: CASSLKGGPTDTQYF

j_gene: TRBJ2-7
v_gene: TRBV7-9
d_gene: NA
abundance: NA
CDR3nt: TGTGCCAGCAGCTTGGAGGGGCGACCCTACGAGCAGTACTTC
CDR3aa: CASSLEGRPYEQYF

j_gene: TRBJ2-6
v_gene: TRBV6-1
d_gene: NA
abundance: few
CDR3nt: TGTGCCAGCAGACAGAGCTCTGGGGCCAACGTCCTGACTTTC
CDR3aa: CASRQSSGANVLTF

j_gene: TRBJ2-1
v_gene: TRBV11-3
d_gene: TRBD2
abundance: NA
CDR3nt: TGTGCCAGCAGCCGCAGGCTAGCGGGAGGTTCCTACAATGAGCAGTTCTTC
CDR3aa: CASSRRLAGGSYNEQFF

j_gene: TRBJ2-5
v_gene: TRBV10-3
d_gene: NA
abundance: NA
CDR3nt: TGTGCCAGCAGTGAGACAGTTTCTGTGGAGACCCAGTACTTC
CDR3aa: CASSETVSVETQYF

j_gene: TRBJ1-2
v_gene: TRBV21-1
d_gene: NA
abundance: NA
CDR3nt: TGTGCCAGCAGCATGGAGGACAGGGCGCTTCTTGGCTACACCTTC
CDR3aa: CASSMEDRALLGYTF

j_gene: TRBJ2-2
v_gene: TRBV7-3
d_gene: NA
abundance: NA
CDR3nt: TGTGCCAGCAGCTCGGGCCGAGGGTTTAGCGGGGAGCTGTTTTTT
CDR3aa: CASSSGRGFSGELFF

j_gene: TRBJ2-7
v_gene: TRBV27
d_gene: TRBD1
abundance: NA
CDR3nt: TGTGCCAGCAGTTTCGGACAGGGGTCGACCTACGAGCAGTACTTC
CDR3aa: CASSFGQGSTYEQYF

j_gene: TRBJ1-5
v_gene: TRBV7-2
d_gene: TRBD1
abundance: NA
CDR3nt: TGTGCCAGCAGCCCGGACAGGTGGAATCAGCCCCAGCATTTT
CDR3aa: CASSPDRWNQPQHF